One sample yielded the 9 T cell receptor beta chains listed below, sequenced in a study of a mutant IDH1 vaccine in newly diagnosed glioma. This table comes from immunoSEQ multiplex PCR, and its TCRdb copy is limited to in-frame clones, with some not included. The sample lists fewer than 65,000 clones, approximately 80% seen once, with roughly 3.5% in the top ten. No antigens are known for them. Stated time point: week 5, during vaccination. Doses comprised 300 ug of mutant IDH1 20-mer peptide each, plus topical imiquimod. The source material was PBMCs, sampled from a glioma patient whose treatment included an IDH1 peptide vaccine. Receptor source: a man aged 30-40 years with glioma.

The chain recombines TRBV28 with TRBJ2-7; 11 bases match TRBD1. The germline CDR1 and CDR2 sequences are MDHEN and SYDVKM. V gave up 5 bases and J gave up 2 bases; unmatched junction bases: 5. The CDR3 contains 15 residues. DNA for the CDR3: TGTGCCAGCAGTCAGGGGGGACAGGGGGCCTACGAGCAGTACTTC. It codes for CASSQGGQGAYEQYF.

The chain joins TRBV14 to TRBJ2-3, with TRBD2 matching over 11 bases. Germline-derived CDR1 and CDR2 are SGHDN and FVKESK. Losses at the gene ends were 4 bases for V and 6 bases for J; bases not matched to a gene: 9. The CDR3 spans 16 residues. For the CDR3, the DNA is TGTGCCAGCAGCCTACTAGCGGGGGCCGCTGGGGATACGCAGTATTTT. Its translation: CASSLLAGAAGDTQYF.

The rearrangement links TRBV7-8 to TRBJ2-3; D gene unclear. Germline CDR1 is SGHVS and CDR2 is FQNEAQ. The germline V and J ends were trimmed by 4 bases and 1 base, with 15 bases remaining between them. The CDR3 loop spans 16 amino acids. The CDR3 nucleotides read TGTGCCAGCAGCTCCCTTCTGGGTTTGGGCACAGATACGCAGTATTTT. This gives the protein CASSSLLGLGTDTQYF.

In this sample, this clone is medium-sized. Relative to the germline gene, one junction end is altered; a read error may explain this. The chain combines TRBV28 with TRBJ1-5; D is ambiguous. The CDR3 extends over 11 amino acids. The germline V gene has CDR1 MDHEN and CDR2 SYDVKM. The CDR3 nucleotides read TGTGCCAGCAGTTTTAATCGGCCCCAGCATTTT. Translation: CASSFNRPQHF.

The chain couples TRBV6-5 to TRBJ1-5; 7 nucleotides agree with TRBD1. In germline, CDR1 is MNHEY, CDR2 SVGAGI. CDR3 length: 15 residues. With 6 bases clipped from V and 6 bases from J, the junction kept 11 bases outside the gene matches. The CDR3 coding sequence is TGTGCCAGCAGCGCGACGCGGCAGGGGGTTCAGCCCCAGCATTTT. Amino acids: CASSATRQGVQPQHF.

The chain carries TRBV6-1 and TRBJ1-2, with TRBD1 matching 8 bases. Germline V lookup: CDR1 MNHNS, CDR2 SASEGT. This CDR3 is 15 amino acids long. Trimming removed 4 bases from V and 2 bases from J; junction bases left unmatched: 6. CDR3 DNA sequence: TGTGCCAGCAGTGCGGAACGACAGGGGAACTATGGCTACACCTTC. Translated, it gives CASSAERQGNYGYTF.

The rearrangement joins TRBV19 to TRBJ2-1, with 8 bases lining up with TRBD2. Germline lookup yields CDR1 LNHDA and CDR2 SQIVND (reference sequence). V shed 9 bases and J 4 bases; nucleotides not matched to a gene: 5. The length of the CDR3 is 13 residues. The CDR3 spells CASSGTRYNEQFF. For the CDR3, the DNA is TGTGCCAGCTCCGGGACTAGATACAATGAGCAGTTCTTC.

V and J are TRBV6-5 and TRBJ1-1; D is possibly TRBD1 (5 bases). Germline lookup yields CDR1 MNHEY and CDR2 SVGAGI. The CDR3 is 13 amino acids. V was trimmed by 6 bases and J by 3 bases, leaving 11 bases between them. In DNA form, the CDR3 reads TGTGCCAGCAGAGGACGGGGGGACACTGAAGCTTTCTTT. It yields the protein CASRGRGDTEAFF.

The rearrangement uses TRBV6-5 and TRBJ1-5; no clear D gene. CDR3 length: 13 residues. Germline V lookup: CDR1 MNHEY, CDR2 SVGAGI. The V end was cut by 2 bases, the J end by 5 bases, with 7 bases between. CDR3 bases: TGTGCCAGCAGTTACGACCCTGATCAGCCCCAGCATTTT. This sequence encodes CASSYDPDQPQHF.